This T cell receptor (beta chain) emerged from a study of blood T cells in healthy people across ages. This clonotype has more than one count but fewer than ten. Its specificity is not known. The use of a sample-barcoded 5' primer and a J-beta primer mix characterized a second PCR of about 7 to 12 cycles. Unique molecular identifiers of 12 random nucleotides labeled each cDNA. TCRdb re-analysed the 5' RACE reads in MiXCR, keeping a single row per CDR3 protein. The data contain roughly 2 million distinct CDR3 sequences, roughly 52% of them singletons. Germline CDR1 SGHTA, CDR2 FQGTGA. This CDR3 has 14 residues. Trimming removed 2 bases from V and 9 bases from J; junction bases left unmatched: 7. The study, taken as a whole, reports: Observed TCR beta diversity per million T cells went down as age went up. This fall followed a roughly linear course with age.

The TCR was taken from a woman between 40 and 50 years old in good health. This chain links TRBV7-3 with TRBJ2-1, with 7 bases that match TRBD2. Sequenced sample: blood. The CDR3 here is CASSLGSGGGEQFF. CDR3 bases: TGTGCCAGCAGCTTAGGTAGCGGCGGGGGTGAGCAGTTCTTC.